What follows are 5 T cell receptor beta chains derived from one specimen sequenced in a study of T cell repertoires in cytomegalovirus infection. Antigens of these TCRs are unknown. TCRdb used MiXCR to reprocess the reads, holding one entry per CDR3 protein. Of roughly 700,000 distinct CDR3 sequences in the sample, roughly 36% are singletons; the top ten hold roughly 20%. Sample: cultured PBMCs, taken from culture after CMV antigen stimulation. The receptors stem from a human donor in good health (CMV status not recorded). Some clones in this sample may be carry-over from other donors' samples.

The CDR3 bases are TGTGCCAGCAGCCCTCAGGTTCCTACCGTTTCTATAAGGGAGCAGTTCTTC. Its protein product is CASSPQVPTVSIREQFF. The chain couples TRBV7-3 to TRBJ2-1; D gene unclear. The germline V gene encodes CDR1 SGHTA and CDR2 FQGTGA. V gave up 5 bases and J gave up 10 bases, with 27 bases separating them. This CDR3 has 17 amino acids. Based on the CDR3 plus reference TRBV7-3 and TRBJ2-1, the full variable domain is GAGVSQTPSNKVTEKGKYVELRCDPISGHTALYWYRQSLGQGPEFLIYFQGTGAADDSGLPNDRFFAVRPEGSVSTLKIQRTERGDSAVYLCASSPQVPTVSIREQFFGPGTRLTVL.

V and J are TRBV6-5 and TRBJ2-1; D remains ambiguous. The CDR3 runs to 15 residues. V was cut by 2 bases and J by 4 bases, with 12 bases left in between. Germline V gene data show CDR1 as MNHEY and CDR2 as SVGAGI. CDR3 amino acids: CASSYGSAGYNEQFF. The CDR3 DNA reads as TGTGCCAGCAGTTACGGGTCTGCTGGGTACAATGAGCAGTTCTTC.

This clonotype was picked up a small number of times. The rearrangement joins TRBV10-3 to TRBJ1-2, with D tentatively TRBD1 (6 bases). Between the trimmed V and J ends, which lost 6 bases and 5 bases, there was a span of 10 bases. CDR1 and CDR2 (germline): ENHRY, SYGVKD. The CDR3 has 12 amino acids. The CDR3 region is CAISAGQYGYTF. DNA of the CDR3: TGTGCCATCAGCGCCGGACAGTATGGCTACACCTTC.

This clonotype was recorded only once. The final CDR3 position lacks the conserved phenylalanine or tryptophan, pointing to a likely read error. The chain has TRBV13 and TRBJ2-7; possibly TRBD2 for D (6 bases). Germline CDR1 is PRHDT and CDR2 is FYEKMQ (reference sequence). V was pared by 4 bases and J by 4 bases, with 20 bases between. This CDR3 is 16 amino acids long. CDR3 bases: TGTGCCAGCAGCTCCGGGTTTATCGGGAGAGATTACGAGCAGTACTAC. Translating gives CASSSGFIGRDYEQYY.

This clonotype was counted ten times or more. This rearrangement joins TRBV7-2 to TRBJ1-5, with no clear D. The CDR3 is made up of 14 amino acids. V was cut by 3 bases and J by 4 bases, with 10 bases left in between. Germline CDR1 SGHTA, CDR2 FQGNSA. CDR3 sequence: CASSFRPLNQPQHF. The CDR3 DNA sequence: TGTGCCAGCAGCTTCCGGCCCCTGAATCAGCCCCAGCATTTT.